This TCR beta chain emerged from a study of shared clonotypes between healthy human individuals. Study background: Three CD4 naive, three CD4 memory, two CD8 naive and one CD8 memory plate were used per donor.

Sequencing used immunoSEQ multiplex PCR; TCRdb keeps in-frame clones, though not all of them. Of roughly 2.5 million clones listed, more than 80% were seen once; the top ten hold around 0.14%. Per the germline V gene, CDR1 is MNHNY and CDR2 is SVGAGI (reference sequence). Trimming took 6 bases from V and 3 from J, leaving 14 bases between them. The CDR3 is 14 residues long. This rearrangement joins TRBV6-6 to TRBJ1-2, with a tentative D call TRBD1 (6 bases). The TCR sequence derives from a man between 18 and 29 years old in good health. The material sequenced was naive CD4+ T cells sorted from blood. The subset was: CD45RA+ positively selected. CDR3 sequence reads: CASSRDKTDYGYTF. CDR3 in DNA: TGTGCCAGCAGCAGGGACAAAACGGACTATGGCTACACCTTC.